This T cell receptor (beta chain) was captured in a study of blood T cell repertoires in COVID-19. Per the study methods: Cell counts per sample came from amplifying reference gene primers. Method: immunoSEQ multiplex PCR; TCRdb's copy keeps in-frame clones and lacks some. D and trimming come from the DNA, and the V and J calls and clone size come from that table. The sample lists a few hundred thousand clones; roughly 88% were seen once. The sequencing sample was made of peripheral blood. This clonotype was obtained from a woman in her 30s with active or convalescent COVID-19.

CDR3 sequence (DNA): TGTGCCAGCAGTGGGACAGGGGGCGCAGAAAAACTGTTTTTT. This sequence encodes CASSGTGGAEKLFF. The chain recombines TRBV2 with TRBJ1-4; 11 bases match TRBD1. V lost 4 bases, J lost 8 bases, and 3 bases stayed unmatched. CDR1 and CDR2 (germline): SNHLY, FYNNEI. The CDR3 has 14 residues.